This TCR beta chain was profiled in a study of Ad26.COV2.S vaccination and SARS-CoV-2 variants. Clones were sequenced by immunoSEQ multiplex PCR, and TCRdb holds only the in-frame ones, with some missing. The repertoire holds some 45,000 clones, approximately 80% seen once, with approximately 44% in the top ten. The sequenced sample was peripheral blood, obtained after recovery from COVID-19. The source is a human donor who had recovered from COVID-19.

The DNA of the CDR3 is TGCGCCAGCAGCCGCCTGAGCAGTGAGACCGGGGAGCTGTTTTTT. This encodes CASSRLSSETGELFF. The chain couples TRBV4-1 to TRBJ2-2; no reliable D call. This CDR3 comprises 15 residues. Germline CDR1 MGHRA, CDR2 YSYEKL. The V end was cut by 4 bases, the J end by 5 bases, with 14 bases between.